Following are 28 T cell receptor beta chains from one sample sequenced in a study of T cell responses to AZD1222 COVID-19 vaccine. The protocol was immunoSEQ multiplex PCR, while the TCRdb copy is restricted to in-frame clones and leaves out a portion. The table records roughly 120,000 clones, 94% of them present only once. Sample: peripheral blood, taken 28 days after the second AZD1222 dose. The receptors shown here come from an adult who received the AZD1222 COVID-19 vaccine.

V usage is TRBV15 and J usage is TRBJ2-7; TRBD1 matches at 7 bases. This CDR3 comprises 15 residues. Trimming cost V 5 bases and J 3 bases; bases outside gene matches: 10. Germline CDR1 and CDR2: LNHNV and YYDKDF (reference sequence). In DNA form, the CDR3 reads TGTGCCACCAGCCGATTGGTGGGACAGAGCTACGAGCAGTACTTC. It codes for CATSRLVGQSYEQYF.

The chain links TRBV10-1 to TRBJ1-5; TRBD1 might be the D (6 bases). CDR1 and CDR2 from the germline V gene are WNHNN and SYGVQD (reference sequence). The CDR3 sequence is 14 residues long. V lost 4 bases and J 0 bases, leaving 7 bases between the germline ends. The CDR3 DNA follows: TGCGCCAGCAGTGCAGGGGATAGCAATCAGCCCCAGCATTTT. Protein sequence: CASSAGDSNQPQHF.

The genes are TRBV6-5 and TRBJ2-1; D call uncertain. Germline V CDR1 and CDR2: MNHEY, SVGAGI. V gave up 5 bases and J gave up 0 bases, with 8 bases separating them. CDR3 size: 14 residues. CDR3 protein: CASSTSDSYNEQFF. The CDR3 bases are TGTGCCAGCAGTACCTCGGACTCCTACAATGAGCAGTTCTTC.

This sequence joins TRBV2 and TRBJ1-1; D is possibly TRBD1 (6 bases). Trimming removed 9 bases at V and 3 bases at J, with 17 bases between. Germline CDR1 and CDR2: SNHLY and FYNNEI. The CDR3 contains 14 residues. As DNA, the CDR3 is TGTGCCAGACGTACGGGGGGCTGGGACACTGAAGCTTTCTTT. Translation gives CARRTGGWDTEAFF.

The J gene is TRBJ1-4, the V gene TRBV9; D perhaps matches TRBD1 (6 bases). The CDR3 is made up of 15 amino acids. Germline V gene lookup returns CDR1 SGDLS and CDR2 YYNGEE. V was shortened by 1 base and J by 4 bases, with 11 bases between the two germline ends. This chain's CDR3 is CASSVMGAVNEKLFF. The CDR3 bases are TGTGCCAGCAGCGTAATGGGGGCGGTTAATGAAAAACTGTTTTTT.

This clone was detected once. V gene TRBV15 combines with J gene TRBJ1-1, with 7 bases fitting TRBD1. Germline values: CDR1 LNHNV, CDR2 YYDKDF (reference sequence). V gave up 0 bases and J gave up 0 bases; unmatched junction bases: 7. CDR3 length equals 17 residues. The CDR3 sequence is CATSRDRGTAVNTEAFF. In DNA, the CDR3 is TGTGCCACCAGCAGAGATAGAGGGACAGCCGTGAACACTGAAGCTTTCTTT.

The chain carries TRBV6-5 and TRBJ1-1, with 7 bases matching TRBD1. Looked up from germline, CDR1 is MNHEY and CDR2 is SVGAGI. The CDR3 contains 13 residues. Trimming cost V 6 bases and J 5 bases; bases outside gene matches: 6. The CDR3 region is CASRSSRGTEAFF. CDR3 nucleotide sequence: TGTGCCAGCAGATCAAGCAGGGGGACTGAAGCTTTCTTT.

The chain couples TRBV2 to TRBJ1-2; D may be TRBD1 (6 bases). CDR1 and CDR2 from the germline V gene are SNHLY and FYNNEI. Trimming took off 6 bases at V and 8 bases at J, with 16 bases between the two ends. The CDR3 is 13 residues long. Here the CDR3 reads CASSGTRAGGYTF. The CDR3 DNA reads as TGTGCCAGCAGCGGGACACGGGCGGGCGGCTACACCTTC.

The J gene is TRBJ2-1, the V gene TRBV24-1, with 12 positions matching TRBD2. This CDR3 contains 16 residues. Trimming took 2 bases from V and 7 from J; bases not matched to a gene: 5. Per germline, CDR1 KGHDR and CDR2 SFDVKD. The CDR3 here is CATSDWTSGAINEQFF. The CDR3, as DNA: TGTGCCACCAGTGATTGGACTAGCGGGGCCATAAATGAGCAGTTCTTC.

The rearrangement links TRBV2 to TRBJ1-4, with a tentative D call TRBD1 (5 bases). Germline V CDR1 and CDR2: SNHLY, FYNNEI. Trimming removed 2 bases at V and 0 bases at J, with 19 bases between. The CDR3 has 19 residues. The CDR3, as DNA: TGTGCCAGCAGTGAATCCGGGTGGGGGGAGATTGCAACTAATGAAAAACTGTTTTTT. Protein: CASSESGWGEIATNEKLFF. Looking up the rest from reference TRBV2 and TRBJ1-4 gives the full variable domain: EPEVTQTPSHQVTQMGQEVILRCVPISNHLYFYWYRQILGQKVEFLVSFYNNEISEKSEIFDDQFSVERPDGSNFTLKIRSTKLEDSAMYFCASSESGWGEIATNEKLFFGSGTQLSVL.

This clone was observed a single time. This chain joins TRBV25-1 and TRBJ2-7; maybe TRBD2 (6 bases). Looked up from germline, CDR1 is MGHDK and CDR2 is SYGVNS. The CDR3 runs to 13 residues. With 8 bases removed from V and 4 bases from J, the gap between germline ends came to 15 bases. This CDR3 reads CASRYTTSYEQYF. CDR3 in DNA: TGTGCCAGCCGATACACGACTAGTTACGAGCAGTACTTC.

The gene calls are TRBV11-1 and TRBJ2-5, with D unresolved. CDR3 size: 15 residues. Between the trimmed V and J ends, which lost 2 bases and 0 bases, there was a span of 10 bases. Germline loops: CDR1 SGHAT, CDR2 FQDESV (reference sequence). CDR3 in DNA: TGTGCCAGCAGCTTACCTGACATCTACCAAGAGACCCAGTACTTC. It codes for CASSLPDIYQETQYF.

V usage is TRBV7-6 and J usage is TRBJ1-2, with unresolved D. Germline V CDR1 and CDR2: SGHVS, FNYEAQ. The CDR3 has 15 amino acids. V lost 5 bases and J 6 bases, leaving 19 bases between the germline ends. In DNA form, the CDR3 reads TGTGCCAGCAGCCCCAGGAAGAGCGACTCCAATGGCTACACCTTC. Its protein product is CASSPRKSDSNGYTF.

The chain combines TRBV2 with TRBJ1-3; weak D call: TRBD1 (6 bases). The V end lost 8 bases, the J end lost 4 bases, and 15 bases lay between the germline ends. The CDR3 is 14 amino acids. The V gene's germline CDR1 is SNHLY and CDR2 FYNNEI. The CDR3 DNA reads as TGTGCCAGCGGTGGGGGCCTGAGAGGAAACACCATATATTTT. Protein product: CASGGGLRGNTIYF. The whole variable domain, filled in from reference TRBV2 and TRBJ1-3, reads EPEVTQTPSHQVTQMGQEVILRCVPISNHLYFYWYRQILGQKVEFLVSFYNNEISEKSEIFDDQFSVERPDGSNFTLKIRSTKLEDSAMYFCASGGGLRGNTIYFGEGSWLTVV.

The chain is built from TRBV5-8 and TRBJ1-5; D gene unclear. The ends were cut back, 0 bases at V and 3 bases at J, with 10 bases in the middle. The CDR3 runs to 15 residues. Germline assignment: CDR1 SGHTS and CDR2 YDEGEE. CDR3 sequence reads: CASSLGRRNNQPQHF. CDR3 nucleotides: TGTGCCAGCAGCTTGGGCCGCAGGAACAATCAGCCCCAGCATTTT.

The CDR3 here is CASTPSMGTPYEQYF. The DNA for the CDR3 is TGTGCCAGCACCCCCTCTATGGGGACGCCTTACGAGCAGTACTTC. The gene calls are TRBV6-5 and TRBJ2-7; D may match TRBD1 or TRBD2 (5 bases each). CDR3 size: 15 residues. V lost 7 bases and J 4 bases, leaving 20 bases between the germline ends. From germline, CDR1 is MNHEY and CDR2 SVGAGI.

This chain joins TRBV2 and TRBJ1-2, with D perhaps TRBD1 (6 bases). This CDR3 region has 13 residues. The V and J ends lost 8 bases and 0 bases respectively, with 10 bases between them. Germline CDR1 is SNHLY and CDR2 is FYNNEI. CDR3: CASPRDTNYGYTF. As DNA, the CDR3 is TGTGCCAGCCCAAGGGACACTAACTATGGCTACACCTTC.

The CDR3 loop reads CASSSPGGELFF. Here the CDR3 DNA reads TGTGCCAGCAGCTCTCCGGGTGGGGAGCTGTTTTTT. The chain recombines TRBV7-9 with TRBJ2-2; D not resolved. The V gene lost 4 bases and the J gene lost 8 bases, with 8 bases spanning the gap. Per germline, CDR1 SEHNR and CDR2 FQNEAQ (reference sequence). CDR3 size: 12 residues.

The genes are TRBV13 and TRBJ1-2, with 8 bases matching TRBD1. The CDR3 consists of 16 residues. Germline values: CDR1 PRHDT, CDR2 FYEKMQ (reference sequence). The trim removed 1 base at V and 8 bases at J, leaving 12 bases unmatched. The CDR3 reads CASSLANTQGASGYTF. In nucleotides, the CDR3 is TGTGCCAGCAGCTTAGCGAACACCCAGGGGGCAAGCGGCTACACCTTC.

The genes are TRBV7-6 and TRBJ1-2, with D maybe TRBD1 (5 bases). Trimming took off 5 bases at V and 4 bases at J, with 14 bases between the two ends. From germline, CDR1 is SGHVS and CDR2 FNYEAQ. The length of the CDR3 is 14 residues. CDR3 sequence reads: CASSPTGTGYGYTF. DNA for the CDR3: TGTGCCAGCAGCCCAACCGGGACCGGCTATGGCTACACCTTC. The full variable domain, in which reference TRBV7-6 and TRBJ1-2 provide the parts outside the CDR3, is GAGVSQSPRYKVTKRGQDVALRCDPISGHVSLYWYRQALGQGPEFLTYFNYEAQQDKSGLPNDRFSAERPEGSISTLTIQRTEQRDSAMYRCASSPTGTGYGYTFGSGTRLTVV.

The chain has TRBV4-2 and TRBJ2-1, with 8 bases matching TRBD2. The junction had 11 bases not matched to a gene; V was cut back by 0 bases and J by 10 bases. The CDR3 runs 16 residues. Per germline, CDR1 LGHNA and CDR2 YNFKEQ. CDR3 coding DNA: TGTGCCAGCAGCCAAGATGGGTCGGGAGGGCCCGGGGAGCAGTTCTTC. It translates to CASSQDGSGGPGEQFF.

The chain recombines TRBV10-2 with TRBJ1-1; 9 positions match TRBD1. The CDR3 contains 15 residues. Germline V CDR1 and CDR2: WSHSY, SAAADI. V was clipped by 7 bases and J by 3 bases; unmatched bases: 9. The DNA of the CDR3 is TGCGCCAGCATCAAACTGACAGGGGGAGACACTGAAGCTTTCTTT. Encoded protein: CASIKLTGGDTEAFF.

This chain uses TRBV6-5 with TRBJ1-3; D may be TRBD1 (5 bases). The CDR3 extends over 15 amino acids. CDR1 and CDR2 from the germline V gene are MNHEY and SVGAGI. Trimming took off 2 bases at V and 0 bases at J, with 8 bases between the two ends. The CDR3 DNA reads as TGTGCCAGCAGTTACGAGGGGAACTCTGGAAACACCATATATTTT. The encoded protein is CASSYEGNSGNTIYF.

The genes are TRBV20-1 and TRBJ1-4; possible D gene TRBD1, 5 bases. Trimming shortened V by 3 bases and J by 5 bases, and 16 bases separated the two germline ends. The CDR3 has 15 residues. Germline CDR1 DFQATT, CDR2 SNEGSKA (reference sequence). CDR3 coding DNA: TGCAGTGCTAGTTCGTACCGGGACGGGAATGAAAAACTGTTTTTT. Protein sequence: CSASSYRDGNEKLFF.

The V gene is TRBV11-3, the J gene TRBJ2-2, with 12 bases identical to TRBD2. CDR1 and CDR2 (germline): SGHNT, YENEEA. V dropped 3 bases and J dropped 3; count of bases not matched to a gene: 5. The CDR3 is made up of 17 amino acids. The CDR3 DNA reads as TGTGCCAGCAGCTTCACTAGCGGGGGGCCGGACACCGGGGAGCTGTTTTTT. It translates to CASSFTSGGPDTGELFF. The variable domain in full, with the rest retrieved from reference TRBV11-3 and TRBJ2-2, is EAGVVQSPRYKIIEKKQPVAFWCNPISGHNTLYWYLQNLGQGPELLIRYENEEAVDDSQLPKDRFSAERLKGVDSTLKIQPAELGDSAVYLCASSFTSGGPDTGELFFGEGSRLTVL.

The chain uses TRBV14 and TRBJ1-6; D unclear. The V and J ends lost 2 bases and 3 bases respectively, with 11 bases between them. CDR1 and CDR2 (germline): SGHDN, FVKESK. The CDR3 loop spans 16 amino acids. CDR3 amino acids: CASSQIVGVYNSPLHF. DNA of the CDR3: TGTGCCAGCAGCCAAATTGTCGGGGTCTATAATTCACCCCTCCACTTT. Drawing the rest from reference TRBV14 and TRBJ1-6, the complete variable domain is EAGVTQFPSHSVIEKGQTVTLRCDPISGHDNLYWYRRVMGKEIKFLLHFVKESKQDESGMPNNRFLAERTGGTYSTLKVQPAELEDSGVYFCASSQIVGVYNSPLHFGNGTRLTVT.

This sequence joins TRBV12-3 or TRBV12-4 and TRBJ1-6; D is ambiguous. The length of the CDR3 is 13 residues. V gave up 3 bases and J gave up 8 bases, with 8 bases separating them. CDR3 DNA: TGTGCCAGCAGTTTTTTGTCCGATTCACCCCTCCACTTT. Its translation: CASSFLSDSPLHF.

The chain joins TRBV28 to TRBJ1-1; TRBD1 aligns across 9 bases. From germline, CDR1 is MDHEN and CDR2 SYDVKM. The CDR3 has 16 residues. The trim removed 6 bases at V and 0 bases at J, leaving 8 bases unmatched. This chain's CDR3 is CASRFDWTGVNTEAFF. The CDR3 DNA is TGTGCCAGCAGATTCGATTGGACAGGGGTGAACACTGAAGCTTTCTTT.